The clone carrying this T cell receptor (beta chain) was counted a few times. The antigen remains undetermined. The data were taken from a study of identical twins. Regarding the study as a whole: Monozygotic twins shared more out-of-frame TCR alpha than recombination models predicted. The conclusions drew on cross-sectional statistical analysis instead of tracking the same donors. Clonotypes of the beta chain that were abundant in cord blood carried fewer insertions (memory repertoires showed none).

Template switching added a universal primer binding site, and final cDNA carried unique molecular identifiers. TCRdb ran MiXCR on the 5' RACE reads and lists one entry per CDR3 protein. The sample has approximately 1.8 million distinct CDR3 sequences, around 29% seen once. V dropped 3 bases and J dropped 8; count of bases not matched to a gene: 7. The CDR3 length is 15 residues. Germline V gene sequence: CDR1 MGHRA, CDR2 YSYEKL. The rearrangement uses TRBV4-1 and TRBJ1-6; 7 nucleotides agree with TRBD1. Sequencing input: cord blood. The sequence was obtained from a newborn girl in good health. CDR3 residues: CASSHPGQTDSPLHF. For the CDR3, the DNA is TGCGCCAGCAGCCATCCGGGACAGACGGATTCACCCCTCCACTTT.